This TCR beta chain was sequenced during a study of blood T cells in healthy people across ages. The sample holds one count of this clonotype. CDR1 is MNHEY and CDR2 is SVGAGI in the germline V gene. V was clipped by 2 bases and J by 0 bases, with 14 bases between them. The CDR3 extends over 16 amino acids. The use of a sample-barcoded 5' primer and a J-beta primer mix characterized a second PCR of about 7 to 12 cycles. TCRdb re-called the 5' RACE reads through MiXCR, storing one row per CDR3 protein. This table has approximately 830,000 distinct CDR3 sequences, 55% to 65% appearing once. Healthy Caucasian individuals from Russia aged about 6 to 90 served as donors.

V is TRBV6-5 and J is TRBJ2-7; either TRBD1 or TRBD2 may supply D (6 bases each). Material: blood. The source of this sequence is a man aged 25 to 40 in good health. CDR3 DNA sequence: TGTGCCAGCAGTTACGGGGGGCTGCACTACTCCTACGAGCAGTACTTC. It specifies CASSYGGLHYSYEQYF.